This T cell receptor beta chain came from a study of identical twins. TCRdb recomputed calls from the 5' RACE reads with MiXCR, one row per CDR3 protein. The table lists fewer than 900,000 distinct CDR3 sequences, around a sixth of them singletons. This CDR3 contains 16 residues. Trimming removed 4 bases at V and 5 bases at J, with 19 bases between. The germline V gene encodes CDR1 SGHKS and CDR2 YYEKEE (reference sequence). The same data also went into a second study, on T cells expressing NK-cell markers.

The specimen was PBMCs. The chain recombines TRBV5-5 with TRBJ2-1; D call uncertain. This clonotype was sampled from a woman aged 18-35 years in good health. For the CDR3, the DNA is TGTGCCAGCAGCCGCGAGATCATTAGCTTGGACAATGAGCAGTTCTTC. This translates into CASSREIISLDNEQFF.